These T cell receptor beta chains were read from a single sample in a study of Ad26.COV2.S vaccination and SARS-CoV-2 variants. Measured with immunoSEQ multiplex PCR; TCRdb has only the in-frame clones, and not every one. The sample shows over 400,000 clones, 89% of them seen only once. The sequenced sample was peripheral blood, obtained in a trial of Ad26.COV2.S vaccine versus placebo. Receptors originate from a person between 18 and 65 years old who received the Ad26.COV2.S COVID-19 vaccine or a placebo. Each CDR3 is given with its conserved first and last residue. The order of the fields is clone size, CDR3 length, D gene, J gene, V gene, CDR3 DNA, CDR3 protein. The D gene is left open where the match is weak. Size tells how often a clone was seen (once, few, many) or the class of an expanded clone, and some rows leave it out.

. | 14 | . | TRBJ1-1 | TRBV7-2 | TGTGCCAGCAGCTTACGCCGGGCCGTCACTGAAGCTTTCTTT | CASSLRRAVTEAFF
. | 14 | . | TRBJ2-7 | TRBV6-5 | TGTGCCAGCAGCCACGTGGAAGGTCCCTACGAGCAGTACTTC | CASSHVEGPYEQYF
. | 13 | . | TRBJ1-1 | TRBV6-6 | TGTGCCAGCCCGGACCCTGGGAACACTGAAGCTTTCTTT | CASPDPGNTEAFF
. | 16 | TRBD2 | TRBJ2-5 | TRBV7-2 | TGTGCCAGCAGCTTAATAGTGAGACGGCGGGAGGAGACCCAGTACTTC | CASSLIVRRREETQYF
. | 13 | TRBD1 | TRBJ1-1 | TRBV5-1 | TGCGCCAGCAGCCATTGGACAGGGGATTTAGCTTTCTTT | CASSHWTGDLAFF
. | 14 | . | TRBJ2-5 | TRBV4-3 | TGCGCCAGCAGCCAATCTTGGGGCAGGGAGACCCAGTACTTC | CASSQSWGRETQYF
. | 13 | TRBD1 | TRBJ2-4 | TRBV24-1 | TGTGCCACCCAAGGACAGGGGAAAAACATTCAGTACTTC | CATQGQGKNIQYF
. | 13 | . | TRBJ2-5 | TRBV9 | TGTGCCAGCAGCGTAGCAACACAAGAGACCCAGTACTTC | CASSVATQETQYF
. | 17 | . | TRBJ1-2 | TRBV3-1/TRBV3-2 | TGTGCCAGCAGCCAAGGTGTTTCCGGACGAGCTAACTATGGCTACACCTTC | CASSQGVSGRANYGYTF
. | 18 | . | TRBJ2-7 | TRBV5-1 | TGCGCCAGCAGCTTGGTAGCAGGCCACCGCTTGAGGCCCTACGAGCAGTACTTC | CASSLVAGHRLRPYEQYF
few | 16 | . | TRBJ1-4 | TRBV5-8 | TGTGCCAGCAGCCCGCGAATGAGCGCAACTAATGAAAAACTGTTTTTT | CASSPRMSATNEKLFF
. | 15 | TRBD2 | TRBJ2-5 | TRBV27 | TGTGCCAGCAGTTTATGGGCTAGCGGGGAAGAGACCCAGTACTTC | CASSLWASGEETQYF
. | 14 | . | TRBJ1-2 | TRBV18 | TGTGCCAGCTCACCCGGGGGGATGGGCTATGGCTACACCTTC | CASSPGGMGYGYTF
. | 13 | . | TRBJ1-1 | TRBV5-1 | TGCGCCAGCATCCCCCCACGGGGCACTGAAGCTTTCTTT | CASIPPRGTEAFF
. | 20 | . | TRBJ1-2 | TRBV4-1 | TGCGCCAGCAGCCAAATCCAACCGCGCGCGTCGGACAGATCTAACTATGGCTACACCTTC | CASSQIQPRASDRSNYGYTF
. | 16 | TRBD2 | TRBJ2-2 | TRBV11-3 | TGTGCCAGCAGCTCTGTGGGCGGGAGGAACACCGGGGAGCTGTTTTTT | CASSSVGGRNTGELFF
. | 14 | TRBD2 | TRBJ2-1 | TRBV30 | TGTGCCTGGGGGGGAGGGACTAGCCTAAATGAGCAGTTCTTC | CAWGGGTSLNEQFF
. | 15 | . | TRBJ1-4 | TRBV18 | TGTGCCAGCTCACCACGATCGACAGGAGATGAAAAACTGTTTTTT | CASSPRSTGDEKLFF
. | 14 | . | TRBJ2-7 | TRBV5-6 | TGTGCCAGCAGCCTGGAGGCAGTTACCTACGAGCAGTACTTC | CASSLEAVTYEQYF
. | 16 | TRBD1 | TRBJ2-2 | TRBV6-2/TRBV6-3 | TGTGCCAGCAGTTACTCGGGACAGACGAACACCGGGGAGCTGTTTTTT | CASSYSGQTNTGELFF
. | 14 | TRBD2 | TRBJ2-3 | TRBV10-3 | TGTGCCATCAAGGCGGGAGGCGGCACAGATACGCAGTATTTT | CAIKAGGGTDTQYF
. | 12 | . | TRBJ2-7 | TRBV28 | TGTGCCAGCAGAAACCCCGGACATTGGCAGTACTTC | CASRNPGHWQYF
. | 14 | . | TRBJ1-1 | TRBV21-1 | TGTGCCAGCAGCAAATTTCAGTTAAACACTGAAGCTTTCTTT | CASSKFQLNTEAFF
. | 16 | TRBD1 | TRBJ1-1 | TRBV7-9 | TGTGCCAGCAGCTCCACGGACAGGGGGCGGGACACTGAAGCTTTCTTT | CASSSTDRGRDTEAFF
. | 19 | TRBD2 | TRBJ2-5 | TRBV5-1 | TGCGCCAGCAGCGTCCCGACTAGCGGGGGGGCCCATGGACAAGAGACCCAGTACTTC | CASSVPTSGGAHGQETQYF
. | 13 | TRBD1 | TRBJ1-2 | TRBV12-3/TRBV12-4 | TGTGCCAGCACCAAGGGACAGAACAATGGCTACACCTTC | CASTKGQNNGYTF
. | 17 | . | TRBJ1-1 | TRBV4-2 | TGTGCCAGCAGCCAAGTCCATAGCGGGGATGGGAACACTGAAGCTTTCTTT | CASSQVHSGDGNTEAFF
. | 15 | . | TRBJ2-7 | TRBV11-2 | TGTGCCAGCAGCTTAGATCCGGCCAGTTCCTACGAGCAGTACTTC | CASSLDPASSYEQYF
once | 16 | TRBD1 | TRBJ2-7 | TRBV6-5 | TGTGCCAGCAGTTACTCCCGGACAGGAGCAAACTACGAGCAGTACTTC | CASSYSRTGANYEQYF
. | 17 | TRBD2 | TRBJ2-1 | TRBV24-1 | TGTGCCACCAGTGATTTAGCTAGCGGGAGAGACGCCAATGAGCAGTTCTTC | CATSDLASGRDANEQFF
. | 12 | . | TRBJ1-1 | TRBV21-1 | TGTGCCAGCACTACAGTTAGCACTGAAGCTTTCTTT | CASTTVSTEAFF
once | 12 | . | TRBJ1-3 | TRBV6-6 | TGTGCCAGCACTATCAGGGCGGGCACCATATATTTT | CASTIRAGTIYF
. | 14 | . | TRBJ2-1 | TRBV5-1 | TGCGCCAGCAGCTTGTACCTAGATATGGATGAGCAGTTCTTC | CASSLYLDMDEQFF